There are a few counts of the clone carrying this TCR beta chain. The antigen is undetermined. The germline gene is not matched at one end of the junction; a read error may be the cause. This entry is derived from a study of CD8 T cells in ankylosing spondylitis. Quantitative 5'-RACE was performed with molecular barcodes, and it yielded the TCR beta libraries. TCRdb itself ran the 5' RACE reads through MiXCR, one entry per CDR3 protein. Among 250,000 to 400,000 distinct CDR3 sequences, under 14% were seen once, and the ten largest hold around 10%. The CDR3 is made up of 12 amino acids. Per the germline V gene, CDR1 is LGHDT and CDR2 is YNNKEL (reference sequence). Findings and caveats of the study: Within matched ankylosing spondylitis synovial fluid, disease-linked clones were reportedly significantly enriched. Seemingly characteristic of ankylosing spondylitis blood was a TCR beta motif consisting of about 8 highly homologous variants.

This chain joins TRBV3-1 and TRBJ2-7, with unresolved D. The clonotype was recovered from a female donor with ankylosing spondylitis or in good health (not recorded which). Sequencing input: blood, either unsorted or a sorted T cell fraction (not recorded which). CDR3 sequence (DNA): TGTGCCAGCAGCCAAGATAGTGGGCGCTGGGACTTC. It codes for CASSQDSGRWDF.